A single sample gave rise to the 26 T cell receptor beta chains below, sequenced in a study of read filtering for tumor transcriptome and immune sequencing. From roughly 390 ng of RNA, a library with molecular barcoded alpha/delta and beta/gamma adaptors was made. TCRdb called the reads again in MiXCR, with one record for every CDR3 protein. This sample has 100,000 to 150,000 distinct CDR3 sequences; roughly 13% occur once, and the top ten carry around 8.2%. Sequencing was done on a sample of a population of CD138-negative cells sorted from bone marrow. These receptors all come from a donor over 35 with multiple myeloma.

This clonotype was observed many times. This chain links TRBV6-1 with TRBJ2-7; TRBD2 matches at 15 bases. J was trimmed by 5 bases and V by 8 bases; bases with no gene match: 13. In germline, CDR1 is MNHNS, CDR2 SASEGT. This CDR3 contains 17 residues. In nucleotides, the CDR3 is TGTGCCAGCCAACAGGGCCCGGGACTAGCGGGAGGTAACGAGCAGTACTTC. Encoded protein: CASQQGPGLAGGNEQYF.

Ten or more counts support this clonotype. The chain joins TRBV20-1 to TRBJ2-1, with 10 bases identical to TRBD2. The V gene end was trimmed by 3 bases and the J gene end by 7 bases; junction bases not matched to a gene: 3. CDR3 size: 13 residues. In germline, CDR1 is DFQATT, CDR2 SNEGSKA (reference sequence). CDR3 nucleotide sequence: TGCAGTGCTAGGGGACTAGCGTGGAATGAGCAGTTCTTC. Translation gives CSARGLAWNEQFF.

This clonotype was seen at least ten times. The J gene is TRBJ2-6, the V gene TRBV15; a possible D gene is TRBD1 (5 bases). The V gene's germline CDR1 is LNHNV and CDR2 YYDKDF (reference sequence). CDR3 length: 15 amino acids. V was trimmed by 4 bases and J by 2 bases, leaving 9 bases between them. For the CDR3, the DNA is TGTGCCACCAGCATGACAGATCCTGGGGCCAACGTCCTGACTTTC. This gives the protein CATSMTDPGANVLTF.

This clonotype was detected ten times or more. V gene TRBV29-1 combines with J gene TRBJ1-1; no clear D gene. Looked up from germline, CDR1 is SQVTM and CDR2 is ANQGSEA. Trimming removed 4 bases at V and 0 bases at J, with 3 bases between. The CDR3 spans 11 residues. In nucleotides, the CDR3 is TGCAGCGTTGCTGTGAACACTGAAGCTTTCTTT. It specifies CSVAVNTEAFF.

This clonotype was observed at least ten times. The chain combines TRBV4-1 with TRBJ1-5; the D gene is possibly TRBD1 (5 bases). The CDR3 is 16 residues long. V lost 0 bases and J lost 0, with 9 bases in between. Germline lookup yields CDR1 MGHRA and CDR2 YSYEKL. CDR3 nucleotides: TGCGCCAGCAGCCAAGAGGGGGGACTTAGCAATCAGCCCCAGCATTTT. This translates into CASSQEGGLSNQPQHF.

The V call is TRBV18, the J call TRBJ2-7; TRBD1 aligns across 7 bases. V shed 3 bases, J shed 1 base, and the junction held 6 bases outside the gene matches. The CDR3 is made up of 15 amino acids. Germline lookup yields CDR1 KGHSH and CDR2 LQKENI. CDR3 sequence reads: CASSPTGERSYEQYF. In DNA, the CDR3 is TGTGCCAGCTCACCCACAGGGGAGAGGTCCTACGAGCAGTACTTC.

This clonotype came up many times. The rearrangement links TRBV20-1 to TRBJ2-1, with D possibly matching TRBD2 (5 bases). Germline V lookup: CDR1 DFQATT, CDR2 SNEGSKA (reference sequence). V was cut by 1 base and J by 3 bases, with 16 bases left in between. CDR3 size: 16 residues. The CDR3 coding sequence is TGCAGTGCTAGAGGCTGGACTTCTAGCAACTACAATGAGCAGTTCTTC. Translating it yields CSARGWTSSNYNEQFF.

The table lists this clonotype with many counts. The CDR3 loop is CASSLSEDGNTEAFF. For the CDR3, the DNA is TGCGCCAGCAGCTTGTCCGAGGACGGTAACACTGAAGCTTTCTTT. V gene TRBV5-1 combines with J gene TRBJ1-1; D not resolved. CDR1 and CDR2 from the germline V gene are SGHRS and YFSETQ. With 1 base removed from V and 2 bases from J, the gap between germline ends came to 12 bases. The CDR3 spans 15 residues.

This clonotype came up many times. The chain employs TRBV29-1 and TRBJ2-7, with D perhaps TRBD2 (5 bases). Germline values: CDR1 SQVTM, CDR2 ANQGSEA. This CDR3 region has 12 residues. V was cut by 4 bases and J by 3 bases, with 10 bases left in between. CDR3 protein: CSVVGNYYEQYF. CDR3 DNA sequence: TGCAGCGTTGTCGGGAATTACTACGAGCAGTACTTC.

This clonotype was observed at least ten times. The CDR3 region is CASSPERSGRLWEQYF. The CDR3 region has the DNA TGTGCCAGCAGCCCCGAAAGGAGCGGGCGCCTTTGGGAGCAGTACTTC. The chain has TRBV3-1 and TRBJ2-7; D may be TRBD2 (6 bases). Looked up from germline, CDR1 is LGHDT and CDR2 is YNNKEL (reference sequence). This CDR3 is 16 amino acids long. V was clipped by 4 bases and J by 7 bases, with 23 bases between them.

This clonotype was seen repeatedly, ten times or more. This chain joins TRBV7-9 and TRBJ2-1; the match to TRBD2 covers 9 bases. The J segment lost 0 bases and the V segment lost 4 bases, leaving 10 bases of the junction unmatched. The CDR3 is 18 amino acids. In germline, CDR1 is SEHNR, CDR2 FQNEAQ (reference sequence). The CDR3 spells CASSSLSGRGASYNEQFF. CDR3 DNA: TGTGCCAGCAGCTCCCTTAGCGGGAGAGGGGCCTCCTACAATGAGCAGTTCTTC.

This clonotype was seen a handful of times. Possible read error: a much larger clone is one base away. CDR3 amino acids: CAISEDPGSYNEQSF. The CDR3 bases are TGTGCCATCAGTGAGGACCCGGGGTCCTACAATGAGCAGTCCTTC. The chain uses TRBV10-3 and TRBJ2-1; a weak D match, TRBD2 (5 bases). The germline V gene encodes CDR1 ENHRY and CDR2 SYGVKD. The CDR3 length is 15 residues.

The chain carries TRBV7-3 and TRBJ2-7, with D perhaps matching TRBD1 (5 bases). The V gene's germline CDR1 is SGHTA and CDR2 FQGTGA. V was cut by 6 bases and J by 7 bases, with 16 bases left in between. The CDR3 extends over 13 amino acids. CDR3 nucleotides: TGTGCCAGCAGGACAGCTAATCAGGAGGAGCAGTACTTC. The encoded protein is CASRTANQEEQYF.

This clonotype was seen at least ten times. The chain has TRBV20-1 and TRBJ2-7, with 12 bases lining up with TRBD1. Looked up from germline, CDR1 is DFQATT and CDR2 is SNEGSKA (reference sequence). V was clipped by 4 bases and J by 6 bases; unmatched bases: 4. This CDR3 has 13 amino acids. The CDR3: CSAKGQGAGEQYF. In DNA form, the CDR3 reads TGCAGTGCTAAGGGACAGGGGGCGGGCGAGCAGTACTTC.

This clonotype was counted at least ten times. The V call is TRBV5-5, the J call TRBJ2-1, with D unclear. The CDR3 length is 14 residues. Germline V lookup: CDR1 SGHKS, CDR2 YYEKEE (reference sequence). The V and J ends lost 2 bases and 10 bases respectively, with 16 bases between them. The CDR3 DNA follows: TGTGCCAGCAGCTTCCCTATGGGCGGCGGAGAGCAGTTCTTC. The encoded protein is CASSFPMGGGEQFF.

The sample holds many counts of this clonotype. V gene TRBV10-3 combines with J gene TRBJ2-1; 8 nucleotides agree with TRBD2. The CDR3 is made up of 13 amino acids. Unmatched junction bases numbered 3, after V lost 11 bases and J lost 0 bases. The V gene's germline CDR1 is ENHRY and CDR2 SYGVKD. The CDR3 DNA reads TGTGCCGTAGCGGGGAGCTCCTACAATGAGCAGTTCTTC. It translates to CAVAGSSYNEQFF.

This clonotype was detected many times. The CDR3 reads CASSVAGGPKEEQYF. The CDR3 DNA follows: TGTGCCAGCAGCGTCGCGGGAGGGCCGAAGGAAGAGCAGTACTTC. This chain connects TRBV9 to TRBJ2-7; 9 positions agree with TRBD2. There are 15 residues in the CDR3. The germline V gene encodes CDR1 SGDLS and CDR2 YYNGEE. Trimming cost V 2 bases and J 7 bases; bases outside gene matches: 10.

The sample holds many counts of this clonotype. This chain connects TRBV2 to TRBJ1-1; 9 nucleotides align to TRBD1. V was clipped by 4 bases and J by 5 bases; unmatched bases: 2. The CDR3 is made up of 13 amino acids. CDR1 SNHLY and CDR2 FYNNEI come from the germline V gene. CDR3 region: CASSADRGTEAFF. CDR3 DNA sequence: TGTGCCAGCAGTGCCGACAGGGGGACTGAAGCTTTCTTT. The variable domain in full, completed from reference TRBV2 and TRBJ1-1, reads EPEVTQTPSHQVTQMGQEVILRCVPISNHLYFYWYRQILGQKVEFLVSFYNNEISEKSEIFDDQFSVERPDGSNFTLKIRSTKLEDSAMYFCASSADRGTEAFFGQGTRLTVV.

The sample holds many counts of this clonotype. V gene TRBV6-5 combines with J gene TRBJ2-3; 7 nucleotides align to TRBD2. CDR3 length: 15 residues. The V gene's germline CDR1 is MNHEY and CDR2 SVGAGI. V dropped 0 bases and J dropped 3; count of bases not matched to a gene: 3. The CDR3 here is CASSYSGRRTDTQYF. The CDR3 DNA reads as TGTGCCAGCAGTTACTCCGGGAGGAGAACAGATACGCAGTATTTT.

Notes on this clonotype: A much larger clone lies a single base off, so this may be a read error. The chain is built from TRBV7-9 and TRBJ2-5; 8 positions match TRBD2. V shed 6 bases and J 9 bases; nucleotides not matched to a gene: 9. Germline CDR1 SEHNR, CDR2 FQNEAQ (reference sequence). The CDR3 has 13 amino acids. The CDR3 DNA sequence: TGTGCCAGCAGAGAACTAGCGGAGGAGGCCCAGTACTTC. This encodes CASRELAEEAQYF.

The rearrangement uses TRBV7-9 and TRBJ2-5; TRBD2 is a possible D gene (7 bases). Looked up from germline, CDR1 is SEHNR and CDR2 is FQNEAQ (reference sequence). This CDR3 has 15 residues. V was cut by 6 bases and J by 2 bases, with 16 bases left in between. Here the CDR3 DNA reads TGTGCCAGCAGATCGCCGGGGGGCCCACAAGAGACCCAGTACTTC. This gives the protein CASRSPGGPQETQYF.

In this sample, this clonotype turned up many times. The chain carries TRBV4-1 and TRBJ2-7, with unresolved D. The CDR3 totals 15 residues. Trimming stripped 4 bases from V and 6 bases from J, with 19 bases between. CDR1 is MGHRA and CDR2 is YSYEKL in the germline V gene. The DNA for the CDR3 is TGCGCCAGCAGCCCTATTCTGCGCGCGTTGGGCGAGCAGTACTTC. Translation: CASSPILRALGEQYF.

The V gene is TRBV7-3, the J gene TRBJ2-1, with 10 bases lining up with TRBD2. V gave up 8 bases and J gave up 10 bases; unmatched junction bases: 11. The CDR3 contains 14 residues. From germline, CDR1 is SGHTA and CDR2 FQGTGA. DNA for the CDR3: TGTGCCAGCTCTAGCGGGAGTGCACCGGGGGAGCAGTTCTTC. Protein sequence: CASSSGSAPGEQFF. The variable domain in full, completed from reference TRBV7-3 and TRBJ2-1, reads GAGVSQTPSNKVTEKGKYVELRCDPISGHTALYWYRQSLGQGPEFLIYFQGTGAADDSGLPNDRFFAVRPEGSVSTLKIQRTERGDSAVYLCASSSGSAPGEQFFGPGTRLTVL.

This clonotype was detected a few times. At one end the junction does not follow the germline gene, possibly because of a read error. The chain recombines TRBV18 with TRBJ1-5; D is perhaps TRBD1 (5 bases). The CDR3 length is 14 residues. CDR1 and CDR2 (germline): KGHSH, LQKENI. CDR3 sequence (DNA): TGTGCCAGCTCACCAGGGCAGGGAGATCAGCCCCGGCATTTT. Protein sequence: CASSPGQGDQPRHF.

This clonotype was found many times. The chain employs TRBV29-1 and TRBJ2-7, with TRBD1 matching 7 bases. J was trimmed by 2 bases and V by 7 bases; bases with no gene match: 5. Germline CDR1 reads SQVTM; CDR2 reads ANQGSEA. This CDR3 region has 12 residues. CDR3 protein: CSARDRAYEQYF. DNA of the CDR3: TGCAGCGCCCGGGACAGAGCCTACGAGCAGTACTTC.

This clonotype was counted between two and nine times. J is TRBJ2-2 and V is TRBV7-9; 10 bases align to TRBD2. Germline V gene sequence: CDR1 SEHNR, CDR2 FQNEAQ (reference sequence). The CDR3 loop spans 16 amino acids. The J segment lost 8 bases and the V segment lost 5 bases, leaving 11 bases of the junction unmatched. CDR3 nucleotide sequence: TGTGCCAGCAGCGAGATCGGGACTAGCGTCTCAGGGGAGCTGTTTTTT. This codes for CASSEIGTSVSGELFF.